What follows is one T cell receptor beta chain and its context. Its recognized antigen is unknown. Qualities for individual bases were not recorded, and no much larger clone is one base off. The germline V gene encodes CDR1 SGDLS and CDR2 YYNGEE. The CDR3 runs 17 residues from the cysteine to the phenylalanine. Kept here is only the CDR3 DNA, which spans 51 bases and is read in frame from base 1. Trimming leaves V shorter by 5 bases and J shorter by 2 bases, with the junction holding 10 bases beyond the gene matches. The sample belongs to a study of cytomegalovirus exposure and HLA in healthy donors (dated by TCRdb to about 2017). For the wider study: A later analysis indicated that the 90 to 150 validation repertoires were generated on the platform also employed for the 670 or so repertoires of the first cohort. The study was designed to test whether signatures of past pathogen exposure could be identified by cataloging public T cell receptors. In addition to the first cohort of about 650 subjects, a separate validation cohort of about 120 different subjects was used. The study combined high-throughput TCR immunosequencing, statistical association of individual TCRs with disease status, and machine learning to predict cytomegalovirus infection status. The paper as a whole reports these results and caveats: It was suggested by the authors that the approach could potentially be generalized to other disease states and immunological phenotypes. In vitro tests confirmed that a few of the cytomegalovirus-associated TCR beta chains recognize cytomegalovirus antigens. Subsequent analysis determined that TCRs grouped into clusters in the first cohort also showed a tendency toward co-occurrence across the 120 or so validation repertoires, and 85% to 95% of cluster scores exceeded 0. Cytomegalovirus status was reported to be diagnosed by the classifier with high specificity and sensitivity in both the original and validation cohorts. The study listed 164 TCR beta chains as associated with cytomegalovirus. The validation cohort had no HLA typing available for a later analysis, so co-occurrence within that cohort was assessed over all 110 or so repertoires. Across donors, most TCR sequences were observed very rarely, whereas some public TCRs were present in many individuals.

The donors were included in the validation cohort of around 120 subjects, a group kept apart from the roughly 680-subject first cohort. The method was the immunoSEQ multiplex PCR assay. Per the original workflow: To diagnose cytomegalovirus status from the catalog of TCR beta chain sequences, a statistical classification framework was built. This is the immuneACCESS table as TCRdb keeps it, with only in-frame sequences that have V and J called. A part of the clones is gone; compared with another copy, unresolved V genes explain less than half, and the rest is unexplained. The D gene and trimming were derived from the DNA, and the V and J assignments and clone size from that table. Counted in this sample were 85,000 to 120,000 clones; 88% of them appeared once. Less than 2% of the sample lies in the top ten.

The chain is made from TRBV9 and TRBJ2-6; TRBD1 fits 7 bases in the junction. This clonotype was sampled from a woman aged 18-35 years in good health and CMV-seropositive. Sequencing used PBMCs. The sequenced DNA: TGTGCCAGCAGAGGTTCCGAAGGGGGCGCTGGGGCCAACGTCCTGACTTTC. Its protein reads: CASRGSEGGAGANVLTF.